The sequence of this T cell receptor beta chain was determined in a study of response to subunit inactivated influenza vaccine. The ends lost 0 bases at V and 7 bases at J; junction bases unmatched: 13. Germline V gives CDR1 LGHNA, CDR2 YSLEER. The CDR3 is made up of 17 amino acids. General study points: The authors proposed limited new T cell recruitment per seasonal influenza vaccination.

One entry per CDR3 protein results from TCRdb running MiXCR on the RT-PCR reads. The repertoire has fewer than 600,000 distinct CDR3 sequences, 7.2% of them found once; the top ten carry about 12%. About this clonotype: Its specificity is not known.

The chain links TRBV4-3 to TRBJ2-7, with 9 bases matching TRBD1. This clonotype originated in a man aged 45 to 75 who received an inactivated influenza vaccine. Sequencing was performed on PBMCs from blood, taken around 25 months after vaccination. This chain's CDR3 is CASSQDATGQGVQEQYF. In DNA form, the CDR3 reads TGCGCCAGCAGCCAAGACGCCACGGGACAGGGCGTCCAGGAGCAGTACTTC.